This is a list of T cell receptor beta chains from one sample in a study of early T cells in non-severe SARS-CoV-2 infection. Each CDR3 protein is one row after TCRdb ran MiXCR on the 5' RACE reads. The repertoire holds 40,000 to 60,000 distinct CDR3 sequences, with more than 5.5% as singletons. The input for sequencing was whole blood, taken at baseline. The receptors derive from an adult who was a healthcare worker with PCR-confirmed SARS-CoV-2 infection or an uninfected control (not recorded which). Both conserved end residues are part of each CDR3. Fields, in order: D gene, V gene, clone size, J gene, CDR3 DNA, CDR3 protein. A D gene is named only where the DNA matches it firmly. Size is stated for part of the rows, as once, few or many counts, or as a class when the clone is expanded.

d_call: TRBD1; v_call: TRBV12-3/TRBV12-4; clone_size: few; j_call: TRBJ1-1; cdr3_nt: TGTGCCAGCAGGCAGCTACAGGGGGGAACTGAAGCTTTCTTT; cdr3_aa: CASRQLQGGTEAFF
d_call: -; v_call: TRBV6-2/TRBV6-3; clone_size: -; j_call: TRBJ1-5; cdr3_nt: TGTGCCAGCAGTTACAGCTTACTCAATCAGCCCCAGCATTTT; cdr3_aa: CASSYSLLNQPQHF
d_call: TRBD1; v_call: TRBV20-1; clone_size: many; j_call: TRBJ1-5; cdr3_nt: TGCAGTGCTCTACAGGGGACAGGACCCTATAGCAATCAGCCCCAGCATTTT; cdr3_aa: CSALQGTGPYSNQPQHF
d_call: TRBD2; v_call: TRBV7-2; clone_size: -; j_call: TRBJ2-1; cdr3_nt: TGTGCCAGCAGCCCAAGCTCTCTAGCGGGGGGGTACAATGAGCAGTTCTTC; cdr3_aa: CASSPSSLAGGYNEQFF
d_call: TRBD1; v_call: TRBV2; clone_size: many; j_call: TRBJ2-5; cdr3_nt: TGTGCCAGCAGAATAGGACAGGGGAAAGGAGAGACCCAGTACTTC; cdr3_aa: CASRIGQGKGETQYF
d_call: -; v_call: TRBV20-1; clone_size: many; j_call: TRBJ1-2; cdr3_nt: TGCAGTGCTAGCCGGACGACAGCGAACAATAACTATGGCTACACCTTC; cdr3_aa: CSASRTTANNNYGYTF
d_call: TRBD1; v_call: TRBV11-2; clone_size: few; j_call: TRBJ1-1; cdr3_nt: TGTGCCAGCAGAGCACAGGGGGCGATGAACACTGAAGCTTTCTTT; cdr3_aa: CASRAQGAMNTEAFF
d_call: -; v_call: TRBV2; clone_size: many; j_call: TRBJ2-7; cdr3_nt: TGTGCCAGCAGTGAATACGCAACCTCCTACGAGCAGTACTTC; cdr3_aa: CASSEYATSYEQYF
d_call: -; v_call: TRBV5-6; clone_size: many; j_call: TRBJ2-7; cdr3_nt: TGTGCCAGCACCGACACCTACGAGCAGTACTTC; cdr3_aa: CASTDTYEQYF
d_call: TRBD1; v_call: TRBV7-2; clone_size: -; j_call: TRBJ2-3; cdr3_nt: TGTGCCAGCAGCTTCGACAGGGCTAGCACAGATACGCAGTATTTT; cdr3_aa: CASSFDRASTDTQYF
d_call: -; v_call: TRBV19; clone_size: many; j_call: TRBJ1-5; cdr3_nt: TGTGCCAGTAGTATAGATTCAAGGCAGGGCTGGCAGCCCCAGCATTTT; cdr3_aa: CASSIDSRQGWQPQHF
d_call: TRBD1; v_call: TRBV6-1; clone_size: many; j_call: TRBJ2-2; cdr3_nt: TGTGCCAGCCCCCGGGACAGGGGGGTACGGACCGGGGAGCTGTTTTTT; cdr3_aa: CASPRDRGVRTGELFF
d_call: TRBD2; v_call: TRBV11-2; clone_size: -; j_call: TRBJ2-3; cdr3_nt: TGTGCCAGCACCCTAGCGGCGGGGGGCACAGATACGCAGTATTTT; cdr3_aa: CASTLAAGGTDTQYF
d_call: TRBD2; v_call: TRBV5-1; clone_size: few; j_call: TRBJ2-3; cdr3_nt: TGCGCCAGCAGCCAGCGGGGGGACACAGATACGCAGTATTTT; cdr3_aa: CASSQRGDTDTQYF
d_call: -; v_call: TRBV3-1; clone_size: few; j_call: TRBJ1-5; cdr3_nt: TGTGCCAGCAGCCAAACACCACAGGGCACGGGCAATCAGCCCCAGCATTTT; cdr3_aa: CASSQTPQGTGNQPQHF
d_call: TRBD1; v_call: TRBV11-2; clone_size: many; j_call: TRBJ2-2; cdr3_nt: TGTGCCAGCAGCAGGAAGGGACAGCTTAACACCGGGGAGCTGTTTTTT; cdr3_aa: CASSRKGQLNTGELFF
d_call: -; v_call: TRBV4-2; clone_size: medium-sized; j_call: TRBJ2-1; cdr3_nt: TGTGCCAGCAGCCAAGATCCTAGGGGGAGCAGAGCCTACAATGAGCAGTTCTTC; cdr3_aa: CASSQDPRGSRAYNEQFF
d_call: -; v_call: TRBV11-2; clone_size: -; j_call: TRBJ2-7; cdr3_nt: TGTGCCAGCAGCTTAGATAGTGGAACAGGCGTTACGGGGGAGCAGTACTTC; cdr3_aa: CASSLDSGTGVTGEQYF
d_call: -; v_call: TRBV7-6; clone_size: -; j_call: TRBJ2-1; cdr3_nt: TGTGCCAGCAGCTTCGACAGTTCGAGCTCCTACAATGAGCAGTTCTTC; cdr3_aa: CASSFDSSSSYNEQFF
d_call: -; v_call: TRBV5-1; clone_size: many; j_call: TRBJ2-7; cdr3_nt: TGCGCCAGCAGCCCCTGGACGGTGAGCTCCTACGAGCAGTACTTC; cdr3_aa: CASSPWTVSSYEQYF
d_call: -; v_call: TRBV7-2; clone_size: many; j_call: TRBJ2-7; cdr3_nt: TGTGCCAGCAGCCAGACTAGTGGCGAGCAGTACTTC; cdr3_aa: CASSQTSGEQYF
d_call: -; v_call: TRBV12-3/TRBV12-4; clone_size: many; j_call: TRBJ2-1; cdr3_nt: TGTGCCAGCAGTTTGGGGTGGGGTAGCTCCTACAATGAGCAGTTCTTC; cdr3_aa: CASSLGWGSSYNEQFF
d_call: TRBD1; v_call: TRBV9; clone_size: -; j_call: TRBJ2-6; cdr3_nt: TGTGCCAGCAGCCCCGGACAGGGGGCGATGGCTGGGGCCAACGTCCTGACTTTC; cdr3_aa: CASSPGQGAMAGANVLTF
d_call: -; v_call: TRBV12-3/TRBV12-4; clone_size: many; j_call: TRBJ2-5; cdr3_nt: TGTGCCAGCAGTTTGAAGGGGGTGGAGACCCAGTACTTC; cdr3_aa: CASSLKGVETQYF
d_call: -; v_call: TRBV10-3; clone_size: -; j_call: TRBJ2-5; cdr3_nt: TGTGCCATCAGCACTAGTCCGAAGGAGACCCAGTACTTC; cdr3_aa: CAISTSPKETQYF
d_call: -; v_call: TRBV4-1; clone_size: many; j_call: TRBJ1-1; cdr3_nt: TGCGCCAGCAGCCAGGGATTGACCGGGTTTACTGAAGCTTTCTTT; cdr3_aa: CASSQGLTGFTEAFF
d_call: TRBD1; v_call: TRBV9; clone_size: -; j_call: TRBJ1-2; cdr3_nt: TGTGCCAGCAGCCCGAGGACAGGTGGCCGGGTGTATGGCTACACCTTC; cdr3_aa: CASSPRTGGRVYGYTF
d_call: TRBD2; v_call: TRBV7-2; clone_size: many; j_call: TRBJ2-2; cdr3_nt: TGTGCCAGCAGCTTAAGCCCCACTAGCGCCACCGGGGAGCTGTTTTTT; cdr3_aa: CASSLSPTSATGELFF
d_call: TRBD1; v_call: TRBV18; clone_size: many; j_call: TRBJ1-2; cdr3_nt: TGTGCCAGCTCAAGGTCGCAGGGGGATGGCTACACCTTC; cdr3_aa: CASSRSQGDGYTF
d_call: TRBD1; v_call: TRBV14; clone_size: many; j_call: TRBJ2-7; cdr3_nt: TGTGCCAGCAGCCAAGTTCCGAATTGGGACAGGTCTTACGAGCAGTACTTC; cdr3_aa: CASSQVPNWDRSYEQYF
d_call: -; v_call: TRBV19; clone_size: many; j_call: TRBJ2-7; cdr3_nt: TGTGCCAGTAGTGGGACAAACTACGAGCAGTACTTC; cdr3_aa: CASSGTNYEQYF
d_call: -; v_call: TRBV27; clone_size: few; j_call: TRBJ2-7; cdr3_nt: TGTGCCAGCAGTCCCAGACCCCCCGACAGCTCCTACGAGCAGTACTTC; cdr3_aa: CASSPRPPDSSYEQYF
d_call: -; v_call: TRBV12-2; clone_size: -; j_call: TRBJ2-1; cdr3_nt: TGTGCAAGTCGCCCCAACCCGACTAGCGGGGGGGCCTGGGTGCACAATGAGCAGTTCTTC; cdr3_aa: CASRPNPTSGGAWVHNEQFF
d_call: -; v_call: TRBV6-5; clone_size: many; j_call: TRBJ1-2; cdr3_nt: TGTGCCAGCAGTCATACCACGGGACTCGACTATGGCTACACCTTC; cdr3_aa: CASSHTTGLDYGYTF
d_call: -; v_call: TRBV10-2; clone_size: -; j_call: TRBJ1-2; cdr3_nt: TGCGCCAGCAGTGATAGGGGGGCAGGCTATGGCTACACCTTC; cdr3_aa: CASSDRGAGYGYTF
d_call: -; v_call: TRBV29-1; clone_size: -; j_call: TRBJ2-7; cdr3_nt: TGCAGCGTTGCCATACAGGGTCCCGTCGACGAGCAGTACTTC; cdr3_aa: CSVAIQGPVDEQYF
d_call: -; v_call: TRBV6-5; clone_size: many; j_call: TRBJ2-7; cdr3_nt: TGTGCCAGCAGTTACTCCAACCGGGGGAGCACCTACGAGCAGTACTTC; cdr3_aa: CASSYSNRGSTYEQYF
d_call: TRBD1; v_call: TRBV2; clone_size: few; j_call: TRBJ1-1; cdr3_nt: TGTGCCAGCTACGGGACAGGGTTACCGAACACTGAAGCTTTCTTT; cdr3_aa: CASYGTGLPNTEAFF
d_call: TRBD1; v_call: TRBV10-2; clone_size: many; j_call: TRBJ2-4; cdr3_nt: TGCGCCAGCAGTGAGCTTGCAGGGGGAAACATTCAGTACTTC; cdr3_aa: CASSELAGGNIQYF
d_call: -; v_call: TRBV28; clone_size: few; j_call: TRBJ2-1; cdr3_nt: TGTGCCAGCATTAGTGCAACGGGCACCAATGAGCAGTTCTTC; cdr3_aa: CASISATGTNEQFF
d_call: -; v_call: TRBV19; clone_size: many; j_call: TRBJ1-2; cdr3_nt: TGTGCCAGTAGTGCTCGATATCGGGACTATGGCTACACCTTC; cdr3_aa: CASSARYRDYGYTF
d_call: -; v_call: TRBV7-8; clone_size: many; j_call: TRBJ1-5; cdr3_nt: TGTGCCAGCAGGCTTTCGGGGGGTAGCAATCAGCCCCAGCATTTT; cdr3_aa: CASRLSGGSNQPQHF
d_call: TRBD2; v_call: TRBV4-3; clone_size: many; j_call: TRBJ2-1; cdr3_nt: TGCGCCAGCAGCCAAGAAGGATCCGGGGGGTACAATGAGCAGTTCTTC; cdr3_aa: CASSQEGSGGYNEQFF
d_call: -; v_call: TRBV15; clone_size: many; j_call: TRBJ2-1; cdr3_nt: TGTGCCACCAGCAGAGAGTCGCAGACTGAGCAGTTCTTC; cdr3_aa: CATSRESQTEQFF
d_call: -; v_call: TRBV27; clone_size: many; j_call: TRBJ1-1; cdr3_nt: TGTGCCAGCAGTTTAGGGATCTGGACTGAAGCTTTCTTT; cdr3_aa: CASSLGIWTEAFF
d_call: TRBD1; v_call: TRBV19; clone_size: -; j_call: TRBJ1-1; cdr3_nt: TGTGCCAGTAGTCCCCATGGGGACAGGGCTGAAGCTTTCTTT; cdr3_aa: CASSPHGDRAEAFF